This entry is about one T cell receptor (beta chain). This clone was detected only once. Which antigen it targets is not known. Per-base quality was not reported, and no clone a single base away is much larger than it. From a lookup of the germline V gene (reference sequence), CDR1 and CDR2 are LNHDA and SQIVND. Trimming removed 4 bases from V and 1 base from J, leaving 14 bases between the germline ends. Including the terminal cysteine and phenylalanine, the CDR3 comprises 16 residues. CDR3 DNA only is kept here, 48 bases in frame from base 1. This specimen comes from a study of OX40 agonist ivuxolimab in advanced cancers. With respect to the entire study: The costimulatory receptor OX40 (CD134) was targeted by ivuxolimab, a fully human IgG2 agonistic monoclonal antibody. Intravenous ivuxolimab was administered to patients every 2 weeks at six dose levels: 0.01, 0.1, 0.3, 1.5, 3 and 10 mg/kg. The monotherapy dose-escalation portion (N ≈ 50 patients) of the phase I ivuxolimab trial is reported in the paper. Among the 50 to 55 dose-escalation patients, some 20 had hepatocellular carcinoma, 15 or so melanoma, 9 renal cell carcinoma and 9 head and neck cancer. Prior anti-PD-1, anti-PD-L1 or anti-CTLA-4 therapy was permitted, and checkpoint inhibitors had been received by about two fifths of dose-escalation patients. Peripheral TCRbeta sequencing was intended to test whether TCR sequence diversity was altered and clonal T-cell expansion was caused by ivuxolimab. In the dose-escalation cohort, 82.7% of patients were male, and the mean age was approximately 60 years, with a range of about 20 to 79. Three dose-escalation patients achieved partial responses, one with hepatocellular carcinoma and two with cutaneous melanoma. General findings and caveats noted by the study authors: Low levels of normalized T-cell clonal expansion were also seen in some patients who did not respond. In the 0.1-3.0 mg/kg groups, partial responders had among the lowest normalized peripheral clonal expansion, particularly in CD8+ T cells. After ivuxolimab, more expanded clones were found on average in CD8+ T cells than in CD4+ T cells. The antigen specificity of the peripheral T cells that underwent clonal expansion was not determined. At doses from 0.1 to 3.0 mg/kg, clonal expansion was seen in both CD4+ and CD8+ blood T cells between baseline and week 6.

Genomic DNA was extracted from sorted cells for sequencing of the TCRbeta CDR3 region. The immunoSEQ Assay was used for sequencing of TCRbeta CDR3 regions. TCRdb limited this immuneACCESS table to in-frame rearrangements with V and J called. A share of clones is missing; checked studies link under half to unresolved V genes, and the rest is unexplained. A total of tens of thousands of clones appear in this sample, about 92% of them only once. The ten most abundant clones make up around 0.33% of the sample. Patients with autoimmune disease history or receiving systemic immunosuppression were excluded from the trial. Peripheral blood for TCR sequencing was drawn from every dose cohort at baseline, at cycle 4 day 1 and at cycle 7 day 1. Samples were obtained from an open-label, multicenter, first-in-human phase I dose-escalation trial of ivuxolimab. Adults with locally advanced or metastatic head and neck squamous cell, hepatocellular, melanoma or renal cell carcinoma were enrolled in the trial. Before TCR sequencing, CD4+ and CD8+ T cells were separately sorted from peripheral blood.

This TCR derives from an adult with an advanced solid tumor such as melanoma, head and neck, liver or kidney cancer. The source was CD4+ or CD8+ T cells sorted from blood, collected in a trial of the OX40 agonist ivuxolimab. Here the chain combines TRBV19 and TRBJ1-5, with the D gene too uncertain to name. The DNA is TGTGCCAGTAGTAGAGCCCAGACGAGCAGCAATCAGCCCCAGCATTTT. It encodes CASSRAQTSSNQPQHF.